Listed below are T cell receptor beta chains from one sample, sequenced in a study of CD8+CD57+ T cells in acquired aplastic anemia. TCRdb reprocessed the reads via MiXCR and lists one record per CDR3 protein. The data contain 150,000 to 200,000 distinct CDR3 sequences, about 64% of them singletons. What was sequenced was sorted CD4+, CD8+, or CD8+CD57+ T cells (not recorded which) from PBMCs. All receptors come from a human donor with severe aplastic anemia or a healthy control (not recorded which). Each CDR3 is given with its conserved first and last residue. A D gene is named only where the DNA matches it firmly. Not every row has a clone size; where given, it reads once, few, many or a size class.

V gene: TRBV2; clone size: NA; D gene: NA; J gene: TRBJ1-5; CDR3 DNA: TGTGCCAGCAGTGACGGGGCACGTAATCAGCCCCAGCATTTT; CDR3 protein: CASSDGARNQPQHF
V gene: TRBV10-3; clone size: many; D gene: TRBD1; J gene: TRBJ2-7; CDR3 DNA: TGTGCCATCAATGGACAGGTCTCCTACGAGCAGTACTTC; CDR3 protein: CAINGQVSYEQYF
V gene: TRBV7-9; clone size: NA; D gene: TRBD2; J gene: TRBJ2-5; CDR3 DNA: TGTGCCAGCAGCTTACCCACTAGCGGGGTGACGGAGACCCAGTACTTC; CDR3 protein: CASSLPTSGVTETQYF
V gene: TRBV20-1; clone size: few; D gene: NA; J gene: TRBJ1-5; CDR3 DNA: TGCAGCGGGACCGATAGCAATCAGCCCCAGCATTTT; CDR3 protein: CSGTDSNQPQHF
V gene: TRBV29-1; clone size: NA; D gene: NA; J gene: TRBJ2-1; CDR3 DNA: TGCAGCGTAACCCCCCTCCGAGGGTCTGAGCAGTTCTTC; CDR3 protein: CSVTPLRGSEQFF
V gene: TRBV20-1; clone size: many; D gene: TRBD2; J gene: TRBJ2-5; CDR3 DNA: TGCAGTGCTCCCGGGGGGGCCCTGGAGACCCAGTACTTC; CDR3 protein: CSAPGGALETQYF
V gene: TRBV20-1; clone size: NA; D gene: TRBD1; J gene: TRBJ2-6; CDR3 DNA: TGCAGTGCTAGGGGGACAGAGAAATCCTCTGGGGCCAACGTCCTGACTTTC; CDR3 protein: CSARGTEKSSGANVLTF
V gene: TRBV19; clone size: NA; D gene: NA; J gene: TRBJ2-7; CDR3 DNA: TGTGCCAGCAGCGTAGCTGAAAGCGAGCAGTACTTC; CDR3 protein: CASSVAESEQYF
V gene: TRBV28; clone size: NA; D gene: TRBD1; J gene: TRBJ2-2; CDR3 DNA: TGTGCCAGCAACTTAGGGACAGGGTTTAATTCCGGGGAGCTGTTTTTT; CDR3 protein: CASNLGTGFNSGELFF
V gene: TRBV29-1; clone size: many; D gene: NA; J gene: TRBJ1-2; CDR3 DNA: TGCAGCGTTGATTTTCCCGGACCCTTCTATGGCTACACCTTC; CDR3 protein: CSVDFPGPFYGYTF
V gene: TRBV6-5; clone size: NA; D gene: NA; J gene: TRBJ2-7; CDR3 DNA: TGTGCCAGCAGTGAAACGGACGTTCACGAGCAGTACTTC; CDR3 protein: CASSETDVHEQYF
V gene: TRBV11-3; clone size: NA; D gene: NA; J gene: TRBJ2-7; CDR3 DNA: TGTGCCAGCAGCTTTGGGCGGGACTCCTACGAGCAGTACTTC; CDR3 protein: CASSFGRDSYEQYF
V gene: TRBV7-8; clone size: NA; D gene: NA; J gene: TRBJ1-1; CDR3 DNA: TGTGCCAGCAGCGGAAACAGGGTCTCAGCTTTCTTT; CDR3 protein: CASSGNRVSAFF
V gene: TRBV7-9; clone size: NA; D gene: NA; J gene: TRBJ1-5; CDR3 DNA: TGTGCCAGCAGCTTAGACTGGCAGCCCCAGCATTTT; CDR3 protein: CASSLDWQPQHF
V gene: TRBV15; clone size: NA; D gene: NA; J gene: TRBJ1-2; CDR3 DNA: TGTGCCACCAGCCAACGGGGGGCGGCCTATGGCTACACCTTC; CDR3 protein: CATSQRGAAYGYTF
V gene: TRBV10-3; clone size: NA; D gene: NA; J gene: TRBJ2-1; CDR3 DNA: TGTGCCACTGGGGAGGCGGTAGCCTACAATGAGCAGTTCTTC; CDR3 protein: CATGEAVAYNEQFF
V gene: TRBV7-9; clone size: many; D gene: NA; J gene: TRBJ2-3; CDR3 DNA: TGTGCCAGCAGCGAACAGAGAGATACGCAGTATTTT; CDR3 protein: CASSEQRDTQYF
V gene: TRBV19; clone size: many; D gene: NA; J gene: TRBJ2-7; CDR3 DNA: TGTGCCAGTAGTATGGGGGTCAGGACTAACTACGAGCAGTACTTC; CDR3 protein: CASSMGVRTNYEQYF
V gene: TRBV20-1; clone size: many; D gene: NA; J gene: TRBJ2-2; CDR3 DNA: TGCAGTGCTAGAGATCCTTGGAAAACGAACACCGGGGAGCTGTTTTTT; CDR3 protein: CSARDPWKTNTGELFF
V gene: TRBV7-8; clone size: NA; D gene: NA; J gene: TRBJ1-5; CDR3 DNA: TGTGCCAGCAGCGCTGGGAGTAGCAATCAGCCCCAGCATTTT; CDR3 protein: CASSAGSSNQPQHF
V gene: TRBV2; clone size: NA; D gene: NA; J gene: TRBJ1-6; CDR3 DNA: TGTGCCAGCAGGCGACAGGATGTGATGTCGCCCCTCCACTTT; CDR3 protein: CASRRQDVMSPLHF
V gene: TRBV11-2; clone size: many; D gene: TRBD2; J gene: TRBJ2-7; CDR3 DNA: TGTGCCAGCAGCTTACTAGCGGGGACCGACGAGCAGTACTTC; CDR3 protein: CASSLLAGTDEQYF